This paragraph reports one T cell receptor (beta chain). The data stem from a study of OX40 agonist ivuxolimab in advanced cancers. Overall study: Three patients had partial responses: one hepatocellular carcinoma, two cutaneous melanoma.

The method was immunoSEQ multiplex PCR; TCRdb's version includes in-frame clones alone and lacks a portion of them. This sample has more than 35,000 clones; roughly 80% occur once, and the top ten carry 15%. Germline loops: CDR1 MNHEY, CDR2 SVGAGI. This CDR3 contains 15 residues. Trimming removed 6 bases at V and 0 bases at J, with 12 bases between. The sequence was obtained from an adult with an advanced solid tumor such as melanoma, head and neck, liver or kidney cancer. Sequenced material: CD4+ or CD8+ T cells sorted from blood, taken in a trial of the OX40 agonist ivuxolimab. V gene TRBV6-5 combines with J gene TRBJ1-5; D gene ambiguous. CDR3 nucleotide sequence: TGTGCCAGCAGCTTCTCAGGATATAGCAATCAGCCCCAGCATTTT. Its protein is CASSFSGYSNQPQHF.